The present entry profiles one T cell receptor beta chain with its context. Its antigen is undetermined. The germline CDR1 and CDR2 sequences are MNHNS and SASEGT. The CDR3 is made up of 13 amino acids. Trimming pared 4 bases from V and 1 base from J, leaving 8 bases between. Autoimmunity was present in every CD3G-deficient patient, worse in two. This specimen belongs to a study of regulatory T cells. Study-wide results and caveats: Control CD8+ cells showed a nonsignificant trend toward higher Shannon entropy than patient CD8+ cells.

The PCR used 52 TRBV and 13 TRBJ primers. Method: immunoSEQ multiplex PCR; TCRdb's copy keeps in-frame clones and lacks some. The table has some 20,000 clones, approximately 94% seen once; the top ten hold 3.5%. The TCR was taken from a child under 10 years old with CD3G deficiency. The chain couples TRBV6-1 to TRBJ2-7; TRBD1 might be the D (5 bases). The sample was CD8+ T cells sorted from blood. CDR3 sequence (DNA): TGTGCCAGCAGTGCCCGACAGTCCTACGAGCAGTACTTC. This translates into CASSARQSYEQYF.